Here is one TCR beta chain with its context. What it binds is unknown. The data derive from a study of cytotoxic CD8 clonotypes in ibrutinib-treated CLL. Trimming took 5 bases from V and 0 from J; bases not matched to a gene: 6. Looked up from germline, CDR1 is SGHVS and CDR2 is FQNEAQ. This CDR3 is built from 16 residues. Only in-frame clones appear in the TCRdb table, and some are missing; sequencing was by immunoSEQ multiplex PCR. The sample includes fewer than 400,000 clones, roughly two thirds seen only once; the top ten take around 6.5%. Study conclusions and caveats: There were few public clonotypes, and on treatment they contracted or stayed stable. Clonality increased at ibrutinib response, then returned toward baseline at progression.

The chain joins TRBV7-8 to TRBJ1-2; 10 bases are shared with TRBD1. Sequences were derived from PBMCs, sampled after 36 months of ibrutinib treatment. The clonotype was recovered from a human donor with chronic lymphocytic leukemia. In nucleotides, the CDR3 is TGTGCCAGCAGCCCGGACAGGGGGACAACTAACTATGGCTACACCTTC. Amino acid sequence: CASSPDRGTTNYGYTF.